This T cell receptor beta chain was identified during a study of blood T cells in healthy people across ages. Study-level points and caveats: There was a strong correlation between TCR beta diversity and naive T cell percentage. PBMC samples, being unsorted, prevented any conclusive comparison of naive and antigen-experienced cells. Per-million-T-cell TCR beta diversity fell roughly linearly with age.

CDR1 is MDHEN and CDR2 is SYDVKM in the germline V gene. The ends were cut back, 2 bases at V and 0 bases at J, with 4 bases in the middle. The CDR3 runs to 13 residues. Remarks on this clonotype: Its cognate antigen is unknown.

Using a J-beta primer mix together with a sample-barcoded 5' primer, a second PCR was run for about 7 to 12 cycles. TCRdb recomputed calls from the 5' RACE reads with MiXCR, one row per CDR3 protein. Here the sample spans about 540,000 distinct CDR3 sequences, 20% to 30% being singletons. This sample was also put to use in a study of T cells of mothers and their children. This second report adds: Whether pairs are related or unrelated, thymic selection shapes their TCR recombination output in much the same way.

The chain joins TRBV28 to TRBJ2-5; D is uncertain. This sequence originates from a boy aged 5 to 17 in good health. The sequenced sample consisted of blood. CDR3 amino acids: CASSLRNQETQYF. The CDR3 nucleotides are TGTGCCAGCAGTTTAAGGAACCAAGAGACCCAGTACTTC.